This T cell receptor (beta chain) appears in the sequencing data of a study of CXCR3-negative and CXCR3-positive naive CD8 T cells. Overall study findings and caveats: In both naive subsets diversity was comparably high, whereas memory CD8+ cells showed much lower diversity.

The method, 5' RACE with UMI labels, was used to prepare the TRB cDNA libraries. TCRdb reworked the 5' RACE reads into one entry per CDR3 protein, no DNA. Its listing shows 5,000 to 6,500 distinct CDR3 sequences. A remark on this clonotype: Its antigen is unidentified.

The length of the CDR3 is 15 residues. Germline V gene sequence: CDR1 SGHVS, CDR2 FNYEAQ. Sequencing used naive CXCR3- CD8+ T cells from blood. Subset defined: CD45RO-CCR7+CD27+CD95- naive CD8+ T cells lacking CXCR3 (TNR3-). The receptor was isolated from a human donor in good health. Some clones in this sample may be carry-over from other donors' samples. This chain joins TRBV7-6 and TRBJ2-3; TCRdb lists TRBD1, though no DNA is available to test this call. CDR3 protein: CASSLAAGRRDTQYF.